This is a list of T cell receptor beta chains from one sample in a study of T-cell memory formation after mild COVID-19. TCRdb independently ran MiXCR on the 5' RACE reads; one entry per CDR3 protein. This table holds 130,000 to 150,000 distinct CDR3 sequences, under 7% found once. The sequencing sample was made of PBMCs or a T cell subset sorted from them (not recorded which). The receptors come from an adult woman who had mild COVID-19 (a few samples of this study predate the infection). Cell type and time point are not known. CDR3s include the opening cysteine and the closing phenylalanine or tryptophan. D genes are given only for firm matches. Not all rows give a size; the values are once, few, many and, for expanded clones, a class.

few,-,TRBV29-1,TRBJ2-6,TGCAGCGTTGGGTTGATCTCTGGGGCCAACGTCCTGACTTTC,CSVGLISGANVLTF
many,TRBD2,TRBV24-1,TRBJ2-1,TGTGCCACCGCTAAATACAGCGGGAGGGCACATGAGCAGTTCTTC,CATAKYSGRAHEQFF
few,-,TRBV20-1,TRBJ2-2,TGCAGTGCTAAACCCCTGCCGGGACGGAAGGTCCTCGGGGAGCTGTTTTTT,CSAKPLPGRKVLGELFF
many,TRBD2,TRBV20-1,TRBJ2-1,TGCAGTGCTAGAGATAGCTCTAGCGGGAGGGCCGGATACAATGAGCAGTTCTTC,CSARDSSSGRAGYNEQFF
few,-,TRBV4-2,TRBJ1-4,TGTGCCAGCAGGGGGAGGTCGGGGTATACTAATGAAAAACTGTTTTTT,CASRGRSGYTNEKLFF
-,TRBD1,TRBV4-1,TRBJ1-4,TGCGCCAGCAGCCAAGGCATACCAGGGGGTACTGAAAAACTGTTTTTT,CASSQGIPGGTEKLFF
-,TRBD1,TRBV3-1,TRBJ1-1,TGTGCCAGCAGCCAAGAGACAGGGAATACTGAAGCTTTCTTT,CASSQETGNTEAFF
few,-,TRBV3-1,TRBJ2-7,TGTGCCAGCACCGCCCAGGGGGGAGAGCAGTACTTC,CASTAQGGEQYF
many,-,TRBV20-1,TRBJ1-1,TGCAGTGCGCTTCATAATGAAGCTTTCTTT,CSALHNEAFF
many,TRBD2,TRBV7-6,TRBJ2-3,TGTGCCAGCAGCTTAGCGACTAGCGGGAGCACAGATACGCAGTATTTT,CASSLATSGSTDTQYF
-,-,TRBV19,TRBJ1-1,TGTGCCAGTAGTATAATCGCCAGGGGTAGCACTGAAGCTTTCTTT,CASSIIARGSTEAFF
many,-,TRBV7-9,TRBJ1-3,TGTGCCAGCACGCCCTGGGGGGTCACTGGAAACACCATATATTTT,CASTPWGVTGNTIYF
many,TRBD1,TRBV5-1,TRBJ1-2,TGCGCCAGCAGGGGACAGGCTAACTATGGCTACACCTTC,CASRGQANYGYTF
many,TRBD2,TRBV6-5,TRBJ2-1,TGTGCCAGCAGTTCAGGGCTAGCGGGAGATGGGGGCCTGGGGTTCTTC,CASSSGLAGDGGLGFF
many,TRBD1,TRBV7-9,TRBJ2-5,TGTGCCAGCATACACAGGGGTCCGGGTGAGACCCAGTACTTC,CASIHRGPGETQYF
many,TRBD2,TRBV7-2,TRBJ2-1,TGTGCCAGCAGCTTAGTGTTTTACGGGACTAGCGCACATGAGCAGTTCTTC,CASSLVFYGTSAHEQFF
many,-,TRBV10-3,TRBJ2-2,TGTGCCATCAGTGAGGGCCATGCGAACACCGGGGAGCTGTTTTTT,CAISEGHANTGELFF
-,-,TRBV5-1,TRBJ2-2,TGCGCCAGCAGCTTCACAGGGTCAGGCACCTGGGAGCTGTTTTTT,CASSFTGSGTWELFF
-,-,TRBV12-3/TRBV12-4,TRBJ2-5,TGTGCCAGCAGTTTAATGGTGGGTGGCCTTCGGGAGACCCAGTACTTC,CASSLMVGGLRETQYF
many,TRBD1,TRBV12-3/TRBV12-4,TRBJ2-1,TGTGCCAGCAGACGAGACAGGGCTAACAATGAGCAGTTCTTC,CASRRDRANNEQFF
few,-,TRBV19,TRBJ1-5,TGTGCCAGTAGTATCGAACGGCGTCAGCCCCAGCATTTT,CASSIERRQPQHF
many,-,TRBV30,TRBJ1-5,TGTGCCTGGACCCTCCAGGGCGAAGGTCAGCCCCAGCATTTT,CAWTLQGEGQPQHF
few,TRBD1,TRBV24-1,TRBJ2-5,TGTGCCACCAGTGACCTGAAGGGGCAGGGGGCGCGGGAGACCCAGTACTTC,CATSDLKGQGARETQYF
-,TRBD1,TRBV7-9,TRBJ2-3,TGTGCCAGCAGCTTACTCACAGGGGGCGGCACAGATACGCAGTATTTT,CASSLLTGGGTDTQYF